The rows below give T cell receptor beta chains drawn from one sample of a study of cytomegalovirus exposure and HLA in healthy donors. Sequencing used immunoSEQ multiplex PCR; TCRdb keeps in-frame clones, though not all of them. The sample carries some 150,000 clones, just under 80% recorded once. The source material was PBMCs. These receptor sequences come from a male donor in good health and CMV-seronegative. Each CDR3 is given with its conserved first and last residue. The D gene is left open where the match is weak. Not every row has a clone size; where given, it reads once, few, many or a size class.

cdr3_length: 16; clone_size: .; j_call: TRBJ2-5; v_call: TRBV30; d_call: .; cdr3_nt: TGTGCCTGGAGTGTCGGGCAGGGGGGTAAAGGAGAGACCCAGTACTTC; cdr3_aa: CAWSVGQGGKGETQYF
cdr3_length: 15; clone_size: .; j_call: TRBJ1-2; v_call: TRBV19; d_call: .; cdr3_nt: TGTGCCAGTAGTATAGAACAGGGATCTAACTATGGCTACACCTTC; cdr3_aa: CASSIEQGSNYGYTF
cdr3_length: 15; clone_size: few; j_call: TRBJ2-2; v_call: TRBV10-3; d_call: .; cdr3_nt: TGTGCCATCAGTGAGTCGGGACACGCCACCGGGGAGCTGTTTTTT; cdr3_aa: CAISESGHATGELFF
cdr3_length: 17; clone_size: .; j_call: TRBJ2-2; v_call: TRBV4-3; d_call: .; cdr3_nt: TGCGCCAGCAGCCACACTACATCCCTAAGCGGCACCGGGGAGCTGTTTTTT; cdr3_aa: CASSHTTSLSGTGELFF
cdr3_length: 15; clone_size: .; j_call: TRBJ2-5; v_call: TRBV4-1; d_call: TRBD1; cdr3_nt: TGCGCCAGCAGCCATAGGGGGCTCGACCAAGAGACCCAGTACTTC; cdr3_aa: CASSHRGLDQETQYF
cdr3_length: 13; clone_size: once; j_call: TRBJ1-1; v_call: TRBV16; d_call: .; cdr3_nt: TGTGCCAGCAGTCCGGGACACCTAGTTGAAGCTTTCTTT; cdr3_aa: CASSPGHLVEAFF
cdr3_length: 12; clone_size: .; j_call: TRBJ2-5; v_call: TRBV6-5; d_call: .; cdr3_nt: TGTGCCAGCTCTTCCGGCGGAGAGACCCAGTACTTC; cdr3_aa: CASSSGGETQYF
cdr3_length: 14; clone_size: .; j_call: TRBJ1-2; v_call: TRBV6-1; d_call: .; cdr3_nt: TGTGCCAGCAGTGAATGGCTGGGGAGCTATGGCTACACCTTC; cdr3_aa: CASSEWLGSYGYTF
cdr3_length: 17; clone_size: few; j_call: TRBJ1-3; v_call: TRBV4-3; d_call: .; cdr3_nt: TGCGCCAGCAGCCAAGATCCCGCCTGGGGGGATGGAAACACCATATATTTT; cdr3_aa: CASSQDPAWGDGNTIYF
cdr3_length: 13; clone_size: .; j_call: TRBJ1-5; v_call: TRBV10-3; d_call: .; cdr3_nt: TGTGCCATCAGTGAGGGCAGCAATCAGCCCCAGCATTTT; cdr3_aa: CAISEGSNQPQHF
cdr3_length: 14; clone_size: .; j_call: TRBJ2-3; v_call: TRBV30; d_call: .; cdr3_nt: TGTGCCTGGAGTGTAGACAGCTACACAGATACGCAGTATTTT; cdr3_aa: CAWSVDSYTDTQYF
cdr3_length: 14; clone_size: .; j_call: TRBJ1-4; v_call: TRBV10-3; d_call: TRBD1; cdr3_nt: TGTGCCATCAGCCGGACAGGGAGGGATGAAAAACTGTTTTTT; cdr3_aa: CAISRTGRDEKLFF
cdr3_length: 12; clone_size: few; j_call: TRBJ2-3; v_call: TRBV30; d_call: .; cdr3_nt: TGTGCCTGGAGTGACTCCGCAGATACGCAGTATTTT; cdr3_aa: CAWSDSADTQYF
cdr3_length: 13; clone_size: .; j_call: TRBJ1-1; v_call: TRBV30; d_call: .; cdr3_nt: TGTGCCTGGAGTGTACAGGGGAACACTGAAGCTTTCTTT; cdr3_aa: CAWSVQGNTEAFF
cdr3_length: 15; clone_size: .; j_call: TRBJ1-1; v_call: TRBV6-1; d_call: TRBD1; cdr3_nt: TGTGCCAGCAGTGAGTTACAGGGGGCGAACACTGAAGCTTTCTTT; cdr3_aa: CASSELQGANTEAFF
cdr3_length: 14; clone_size: .; j_call: TRBJ2-2; v_call: TRBV5-4; d_call: .; cdr3_nt: TGTGCCAGCAGCTTGACAGCGAACACCGGGGAGCTGTTTTTT; cdr3_aa: CASSLTANTGELFF
cdr3_length: 16; clone_size: few; j_call: TRBJ2-3; v_call: TRBV30; d_call: .; cdr3_nt: TGTGCCTGGAGTGCCCATGGGGCGGTTAGCACAGATACGCAGTATTTT; cdr3_aa: CAWSAHGAVSTDTQYF
cdr3_length: 14; clone_size: .; j_call: TRBJ2-3; v_call: TRBV19; d_call: .; cdr3_nt: TGTGCCAGTAGTGAGCCACTAGTAGGAGATACGCAGTATTTT; cdr3_aa: CASSEPLVGDTQYF
cdr3_length: 12; clone_size: few; j_call: TRBJ1-5; v_call: TRBV19; d_call: .; cdr3_nt: TGTGCCAGTAGGACAGGCACGAAGCCCCAGCATTTT; cdr3_aa: CASRTGTKPQHF
cdr3_length: 13; clone_size: .; j_call: TRBJ1-1; v_call: TRBV5-1; d_call: .; cdr3_nt: TGCGCCAGCAGCTCCCAGGGGACCCCTGAAGCTTTCTTT; cdr3_aa: CASSSQGTPEAFF
cdr3_length: 16; clone_size: .; j_call: TRBJ2-3; v_call: TRBV19; d_call: TRBD1; cdr3_nt: TGTGCCAGTAGCGGGGCAGGACAGGGGGTTTCTGGTACGCAGTATTTT; cdr3_aa: CASSGAGQGVSGTQYF
cdr3_length: 14; clone_size: .; j_call: TRBJ2-7; v_call: TRBV30; d_call: .; cdr3_nt: TGTGCCTGGGACCTCTTGGGCATCTCCTACGAGCAGTACTTC; cdr3_aa: CAWDLLGISYEQYF
cdr3_length: 17; clone_size: .; j_call: TRBJ1-2; v_call: TRBV6-1; d_call: TRBD1; cdr3_nt: TGTGCCAGCAGTGGCCCTGACAGGGGATCGTCATACTATGGCTACACCTTC; cdr3_aa: CASSGPDRGSSYYGYTF
cdr3_length: 13; clone_size: .; j_call: TRBJ1-6; v_call: TRBV30; d_call: .; cdr3_nt: TGTGCCTGGAAGGGGCAGGGGAATTCACCCCTCCACTTT; cdr3_aa: CAWKGQGNSPLHF
cdr3_length: 14; clone_size: .; j_call: TRBJ1-2; v_call: TRBV6-1; d_call: TRBD1; cdr3_nt: TGTGCCAGCAGCCACAGGACAGGGGACTATGGCTACACCTTC; cdr3_aa: CASSHRTGDYGYTF
cdr3_length: 11; clone_size: .; j_call: TRBJ2-7; v_call: TRBV11-2; d_call: .; cdr3_nt: TGTGCCAGCAGCTTAGTCAACGAGCAGTACTTC; cdr3_aa: CASSLVNEQYF
cdr3_length: 11; clone_size: .; j_call: TRBJ2-7; v_call: TRBV29-1; d_call: .; cdr3_nt: TGCAGCGTGAACTTGGGGCGAGAGCAGTACTTC; cdr3_aa: CSVNLGREQYF
cdr3_length: 19; clone_size: .; j_call: TRBJ2-3; v_call: TRBV9; d_call: TRBD2; cdr3_nt: TGTGCCAGCAGCGTGTACCCCAACGTAGCGGGGGGTAAAGCAGATACGCAGTATTTT; cdr3_aa: CASSVYPNVAGGKADTQYF
cdr3_length: 16; clone_size: .; j_call: TRBJ2-4; v_call: TRBV12-5; d_call: TRBD2; cdr3_nt: TGTGCTAGTGGTTTGGATCTAAGGGGCGCGGGAGGCATTCAGTACTTC; cdr3_aa: CASGLDLRGAGGIQYF
cdr3_length: 14; clone_size: once; j_call: TRBJ1-2; v_call: TRBV9; d_call: TRBD1; cdr3_nt: TGTGCCAGCAGCCCCCCCGGACAGGGGGGCGGCTACACCTTC; cdr3_aa: CASSPPGQGGGYTF
cdr3_length: 17; clone_size: .; j_call: TRBJ1-6; v_call: TRBV7-9; d_call: .; cdr3_nt: TGTGCCAGCAGCTTAGGTGGGGGGAGCTCCTATAATTCACCCCTCCACTTT; cdr3_aa: CASSLGGGSSYNSPLHF
cdr3_length: 12; clone_size: .; j_call: TRBJ1-1; v_call: TRBV6-6; d_call: .; cdr3_nt: TGTGCCAGCGCAGATCCTAACACTGAAGCTTTCTTT; cdr3_aa: CASADPNTEAFF
cdr3_length: 16; clone_size: .; j_call: TRBJ2-2; v_call: TRBV5-4; d_call: TRBD2; cdr3_nt: TGTGCCAGCAGCGCGTTCGGGGGGGCCGACACCGGGGAGCTGTTTTTT; cdr3_aa: CASSAFGGADTGELFF
cdr3_length: 14; clone_size: .; j_call: TRBJ2-5; v_call: TRBV6-1; d_call: TRBD2; cdr3_nt: TGTGCCAGCATCCCCTCTAGCGGCCTGGAGACCCAGTACTTC; cdr3_aa: CASIPSSGLETQYF
cdr3_length: 15; clone_size: .; j_call: TRBJ1-1; v_call: TRBV18; d_call: TRBD1; cdr3_nt: TGTGCCAGCTCACCCGGGACAGGGAGCAACACTGAAGCTTTCTTT; cdr3_aa: CASSPGTGSNTEAFF
cdr3_length: 15; clone_size: once; j_call: TRBJ2-3; v_call: TRBV18; d_call: TRBD1; cdr3_nt: TGTGCCAGCTCACCGGACAGGGCGGCCTCAGATACGCAGTATTTT; cdr3_aa: CASSPDRAASDTQYF
cdr3_length: 17; clone_size: .; j_call: TRBJ2-5; v_call: TRBV5-4; d_call: TRBD2; cdr3_nt: TGTGCCAGCAGCTACCCGGGACTAGCGGGGGGTCAGGAGACCCAGTACTTC; cdr3_aa: CASSYPGLAGGQETQYF
cdr3_length: 17; clone_size: .; j_call: TRBJ2-3; v_call: TRBV5-4; d_call: .; cdr3_nt: TGTGCCAGCAGCCCTGCCAGGGGGGCCGTTAGCACAGATACGCAGTATTTT; cdr3_aa: CASSPARGAVSTDTQYF
cdr3_length: 17; clone_size: .; j_call: TRBJ1-6; v_call: TRBV7-9; d_call: .; cdr3_nt: TGTGCCAGCAGCTTTTATACAGGAGGGCTTAGTGACTCACCCCTCCACTTT; cdr3_aa: CASSFYTGGLSDSPLHF
cdr3_length: 20; clone_size: .; j_call: TRBJ2-2; v_call: TRBV5-1; d_call: TRBD2; cdr3_nt: TGCGCCAGCAGCCTTAGTCGGACTAGCGGGGGCCCCTATAACACCGGGGAGCTGTTTTTT; cdr3_aa: CASSLSRTSGGPYNTGELFF
cdr3_length: 14; clone_size: .; j_call: TRBJ1-1; v_call: TRBV10-3; d_call: .; cdr3_nt: TGTGCCATCAGTGAGGGACAGTTCTACACTGAAGCTTTCTTT; cdr3_aa: CAISEGQFYTEAFF
cdr3_length: 16; clone_size: .; j_call: TRBJ2-5; v_call: TRBV7-8; d_call: TRBD2; cdr3_nt: TGTGCCAGCAGCTTAGGGCTAGCGGGGGCACAAGAGACCCAGTACTTC; cdr3_aa: CASSLGLAGAQETQYF